Below, 9 T cell receptor beta chains from the same sample are listed, as sequenced in a study of blood T cell repertoires in COVID-19. Profiling relied on immunoSEQ multiplex PCR, and the TCRdb table lists in-frame clones only, not all of them. The sample yields over 250,000 clones, around four fifths seen once. Sequenced input: peripheral blood. These receptors were collected from a woman aged 45-65 years who had recovered from COVID-19.

This clone showed up just once. The chain joins TRBV7-6 to TRBJ1-5; D is undetermined. The CDR3 covers 16 residues. V gave up 5 bases and J gave up 4 bases, with 18 bases separating them. Germline-derived CDR1 and CDR2 are SGHVS and FNYEAQ. The chain's CDR3 is CASSPTTGSWNQPQHF. The DNA of the CDR3 is TGTGCCAGCAGCCCTACCACTGGGAGCTGGAATCAGCCCCAGCATTTT.

The chain recombines TRBV19 with TRBJ2-2; 15 nucleotides align to TRBD2. This CDR3 is built from 18 residues. Germline V gene data show CDR1 as LNHDA and CDR2 as SQIVND (reference sequence). The J segment lost 6 bases and the V segment lost 6 bases, leaving 11 bases of the junction unmatched. Here the CDR3 reads CASSPVGLAGGAAGELFF. The CDR3, as DNA: TGTGCCAGTAGCCCCGTGGGACTAGCGGGGGGCGCGGCCGGGGAGCTGTTTTTT. Using reference TRBV19 and TRBJ2-2 for the parts outside the CDR3, the full variable domain is DGGITQSPKYLFRKEGQNVTLSCEQNLNHDAMYWYRQDPGQGLRLIYYSQIVNDFQKGDIAEGYSVSREKKESFPLTVTSAQKNPTAFYLCASSPVGLAGGAAGELFFGEGSRLTVL.

The chain carries TRBV3-1 (or the pseudogene TRBV3-2) and TRBJ1-6; D remains ambiguous. Germline values: CDR1 LGHDT, CDR2 YNNKEL (reference sequence). The CDR3 is 14 residues long. With 4 bases removed from V and 4 bases from J, the gap between germline ends came to 8 bases. In nucleotides, the CDR3 is TGTGCCAGCAGCCCCCGGGGATATAATTCACCCCTCCACTTT. This sequence encodes CASSPRGYNSPLHF.

The genes are TRBV20-1 and TRBJ2-7; D not certain. The V gene's germline CDR1 is DFQATT and CDR2 SNEGSKA (reference sequence). The CDR3 runs to 11 residues. V lost 5 bases and J lost 5, with 10 bases in between. The CDR3 reads CSASEQNEQYF. The CDR3 DNA reads TGCAGTGCTTCGGAGCAGAACGAGCAGTACTTC.

Points on this clone: Distinct nucleotide sequences in the sample also encode this CDR3. The chain employs TRBV18 and TRBJ2-7; D is unresolved. Germline lookup yields CDR1 KGHSH and CDR2 LQKENI. The CDR3 consists of 13 residues. Trimming took off 0 bases at V and 0 bases at J, with 3 bases between the two ends. CDR3 protein: CASSPPSSYEQYF. The CDR3 DNA sequence: TGTGCCAGCTCACCACCGAGCTCCTACGAGCAGTACTTC.

The chain couples TRBV18 to TRBJ2-1; 7 bases map to TRBD1. In germline, CDR1 is KGHSH, CDR2 LQKENI. This CDR3 region has 16 residues. The V segment lost 3 bases and the J segment 5 bases; nucleotides outside the gene matches: 10. CDR3: CASSPPGGGAHNEQFF. In nucleotides, the CDR3 is TGTGCCAGCTCACCTCCAGGGGGTGGAGCCCACAATGAGCAGTTCTTC.

The V gene is TRBV13, the J gene TRBJ1-6, with D possibly TRBD1 on 5 matching bases. Germline CDR1 PRHDT, CDR2 FYEKMQ (reference sequence). The CDR3 is 16 residues long. V was clipped by 1 base and J by 2 bases, with 9 bases between them. This CDR3 reads CASSLAGGTYNSPLHF. CDR3 in DNA: TGTGCCAGCAGCTTAGCCGGGGGGACCTATAATTCACCCCTCCACTTT. The full variable domain, rest sourced from reference TRBV13 and TRBJ1-6, is AAGVIQSPRHLIKEKRETATLKCYPIPRHDTVYWYQQGPGQDPQFLISFYEKMQSDKGSIPDRFSAQQFSDYHSELNMSSLELGDSALYFCASSLAGGTYNSPLHFGNGTRLTVT.

This clone was observed a few times. The J gene is TRBJ2-1, the V gene TRBV4-3, with 8 bases that match TRBD2. The V and J ends lost 4 bases and 3 bases, in that order; junction bases with no gene match: 5. CDR1 is LGHNA, CDR2 YSLEER, per germline. This CDR3 spans 15 amino acids. The CDR3 region is CASSLSAGDYNEQFF. CDR3 nucleotides: TGCGCCAGCAGCCTATCAGCGGGAGACTACAATGAGCAGTTCTTC.

CDR3 sequence: CASSRGQLNEKLFF. In DNA form, the CDR3 reads TGTGCCAGCAGCCGAGGACAGCTTAATGAAAAACTGTTTTTT. The chain has TRBV7-9 and TRBJ1-4, with D possibly matching TRBD1 (6 bases). The CDR3 is 14 residues long. The ends were cut back, 5 bases at V and 4 bases at J, with 11 bases in the middle. CDR1 SEHNR and CDR2 FQNEAQ come from the germline V gene (reference sequence).